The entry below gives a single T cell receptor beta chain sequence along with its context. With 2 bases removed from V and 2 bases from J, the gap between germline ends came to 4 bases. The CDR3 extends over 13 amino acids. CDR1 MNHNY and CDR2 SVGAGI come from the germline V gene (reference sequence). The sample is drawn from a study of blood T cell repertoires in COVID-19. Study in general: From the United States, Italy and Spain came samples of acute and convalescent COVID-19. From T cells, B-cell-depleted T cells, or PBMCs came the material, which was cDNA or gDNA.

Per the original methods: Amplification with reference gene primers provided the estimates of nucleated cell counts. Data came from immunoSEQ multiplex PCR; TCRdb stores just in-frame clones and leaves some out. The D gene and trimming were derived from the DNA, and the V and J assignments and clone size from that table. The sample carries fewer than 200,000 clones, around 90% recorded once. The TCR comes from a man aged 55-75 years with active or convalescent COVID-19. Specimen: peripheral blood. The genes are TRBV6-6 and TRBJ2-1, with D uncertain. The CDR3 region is CASSYGAYNEQFF. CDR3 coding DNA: TGTGCCAGCAGTTACGGAGCCTACAATGAGCAGTTCTTC.